This entry lists 14 T cell receptor beta chains sequenced from one sample in a study of post-analysis software for immune sequencing data. Overall study results and limits: The five TRBV segments detected at higher frequency in patients than in controls included TRBV5-6, TRBV5-1 and TRBV20-1.

The antigens these receptors bind are not known. Unique molecular identifiers featured in each of the TCR beta cDNA libraries. TCRdb redid the calling of the PCR reads with MiXCR, one entry per CDR3 protein. Seen here are roughly 430,000 distinct CDR3 sequences, 39% observed once, and the top ten hold approximately 7.6%. Sequences were obtained from blood. These receptor sequences come from a girl aged 2-10 years with multiple sclerosis.

The CDR3 DNA follows: TGCAGCGTCCTCCTCGACAGGGTCACAGATACGCAGTATTTT. Residues: CSVLLDRVTDTQYF. This chain uses TRBV29-1 with TRBJ2-3; 7 nucleotides align to TRBD1. The CDR3 covers 14 residues. Trimming at V came to 6 bases and at J to 2 bases, leaving 8 bases not matched to a gene. Germline V gene data show CDR1 as SQVTM and CDR2 as ANQGSEA.

The gene calls are TRBV18 and TRBJ2-7; 12 bases line up with TRBD2. CDR1 and CDR2 from the germline V gene are KGHSH and LQKENI. CDR3 size: 16 residues. The J segment lost 1 base and the V segment lost 4 bases, leaving 5 bases of the junction unmatched. The CDR3 DNA is TGTGCCAGCTCACGCGAGACTAGCGGGAGTTCCTACGAGCAGTACTTC. Its protein product is CASSRETSGSSYEQYF.

V gene TRBV14 combines with J gene TRBJ2-1; tentatively, D is TRBD1 or TRBD2 (5 bases each). Trimming removed 3 bases from V and 4 bases from J, with 19 bases in between. The CDR3 has 17 residues. Germline lookup yields CDR1 SGHDN and CDR2 FVKESK. The CDR3 DNA follows: TGTGCCAGCAGCCAGGAGAGGGGCTCCTTATCGTACAATGAGCAGTTCTTC. Its protein product is CASSQERGSLSYNEQFF.

This clonotype has only one observation. The rearrangement joins TRBV12-3 or TRBV12-4 to TRBJ2-1; no definite D call. The J call may be wrong; the DNA end is better matched by TRBJ2-7. CDR3 length: 13 residues. CDR3 nucleotides: TGTGCCAGCAGCCTTAACAGTTACAATGAGCAGTACTTC. Translation gives CASSLNSYNEQYF.

This clonotype turned up a few times. CDR3 in DNA: TGCGCCAGCAGCCAAGATGAGAACAGCTTAAGGATGTATGGAAACATTCAGTACTTC. This encodes CASSQDENSLRMYGNIQYF. The rearrangement uses TRBV4-1 and TRBJ2-4, with D uncertain. Germline CDR1 is MGHRA and CDR2 is YSYEKL. CDR3 size: 19 residues. Trimming shortened V by 0 bases and J by 6 bases, and 24 bases separated the two germline ends.

The CDR3 DNA reads TGTGCCAGCAGTTTATTAACTTGGACAGGGAAAAACATTCAGTACTTC. It yields the protein CASSLLTWTGKNIQYF. This rearrangement joins TRBV12-3 or TRBV12-4 to TRBJ2-4, with 8 nucleotides matching TRBD1. Unmatched junction bases numbered 7, after V lost 2 bases and J lost 4 bases. The CDR3 length is 16 residues.

V usage is TRBV20-1 and J usage is TRBJ2-3; D perhaps matches TRBD2 (6 bases). Germline V gene lookup returns CDR1 DFQATT and CDR2 SNEGSKA (reference sequence). There are 15 residues in the CDR3. The CDR3 bases are TGCAGCGCCTCACCCAGGAGGGCCGGGACAGATACGCAGTATTTT. Its translation is CSASPRRAGTDTQYF.

This clonotype has more than one count but fewer than ten. The rearrangement uses TRBV6-5 and TRBJ2-7, with 9 bases fitting TRBD2. This CDR3 is built from 14 residues. Germline trimming cut 2 bases from V and 5 bases from J; bases unmatched to any gene: 4. The germline CDR1 and CDR2 sequences are MNHEY and SVGAGI. The CDR3 coding sequence is TGTGCCAGCAGTTACAGGCGGGAGGGTGACGAGCAGTACTTC. Protein product: CASSYRREGDEQYF.

In DNA form, the CDR3 reads TGTGCCAGCAGTTTCCGGGGGCAGGGAAACATTCAGTACTTC. Translating gives CASSFRGQGNIQYF. The J gene is TRBJ2-4, the V gene TRBV12-3 or TRBV12-4, with D perhaps being TRBD1 or TRBD2 (6 bases each). The V gene lost 3 bases and the J gene lost 6 bases, with 12 bases spanning the gap. The length of the CDR3 is 14 residues.

This clonotype was seen a few times. The genes are TRBV20-1 and TRBJ2-7; 7 positions agree with TRBD2. V gave up 0 bases and J gave up 0 bases; unmatched junction bases: 2. This CDR3 comprises 14 residues. The germline CDR1 and CDR2 sequences are DFQATT and SNEGSKA (reference sequence). CDR3 coding DNA: TGCAGTGCTAGAGATGGCGGGAGCTCCTACGAGCAGTACTTC. Residues: CSARDGGSSYEQYF.

The chain has TRBV4-1 and TRBJ1-5; 8 nucleotides match TRBD1. Per the germline V gene, CDR1 is MGHRA and CDR2 is YSYEKL. Trimming removed 0 bases from V and 7 bases from J; junction bases left unmatched: 8. The CDR3 length is 16 residues. CDR3 protein: CASSQEGTGNGQPQHF. Written as DNA, the CDR3 is TGCGCCAGCAGCCAAGAAGGGACAGGAAATGGACAGCCCCAGCATTTT.

CDR3: CASSQTAAGTMSTDTQYF. For the CDR3, the DNA is TGCGCCAGCAGCCAGACAGCCGCGGGGACCATGAGCACAGATACGCAGTATTTT. The rearrangement uses TRBV5-1 and TRBJ2-3; TRBD2 might be the D (6 bases). This CDR3 contains 18 residues. V lost 4 bases and J 0 bases, leaving 21 bases between the germline ends. CDR1 and CDR2 from the germline V gene are SGHRS and YFSETQ.

The genes are TRBV3-1 and TRBJ2-5; D unclear. CDR1 is LGHDT, CDR2 YNNKEL, per germline (reference sequence). Trimming stripped 1 base from V and 5 bases from J, with 5 bases between. The CDR3 is 12 amino acids. The CDR3 DNA reads as TGTGCCAGCAGCCAAGTTGACGAGACCCAGTACTTC. Encoded protein: CASSQVDETQYF.

The chain employs TRBV28 and TRBJ2-3; 9 bases match TRBD2. The CDR3 contains 16 residues. Germline V gene lookup returns CDR1 MDHEN and CDR2 SYDVKM. Trimming cost V 2 bases and J 3 bases; bases outside gene matches: 6. The CDR3 loop reads CASSLRVAGGTDTQYF. The CDR3 coding sequence is TGTGCCAGCAGTTTAAGGGTGGCGGGGGGGACAGATACGCAGTATTTT.